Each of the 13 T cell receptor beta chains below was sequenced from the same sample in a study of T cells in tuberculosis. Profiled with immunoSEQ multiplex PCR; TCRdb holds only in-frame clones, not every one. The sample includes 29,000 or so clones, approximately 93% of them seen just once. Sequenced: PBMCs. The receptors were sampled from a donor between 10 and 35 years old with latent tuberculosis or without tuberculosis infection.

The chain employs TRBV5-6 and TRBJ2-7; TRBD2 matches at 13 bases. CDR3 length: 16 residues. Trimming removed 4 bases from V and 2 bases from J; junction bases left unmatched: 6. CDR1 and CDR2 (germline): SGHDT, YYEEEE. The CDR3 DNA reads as TGTGCCAGCAGCGGCCCCGGGACTAGCGGGACCTACGAGCAGTACTTC. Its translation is CASSGPGTSGTYEQYF. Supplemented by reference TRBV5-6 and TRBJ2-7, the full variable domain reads DAGVTQSPTHLIKTRGQQVTLRCSPKSGHDTVSWYQQALGQGPQFIFQYYEEEERQRGNFPDRFSGHQFPNYSSELNVNALLLGDSALYLCASSGPGTSGTYEQYFGPGTRLTVT.

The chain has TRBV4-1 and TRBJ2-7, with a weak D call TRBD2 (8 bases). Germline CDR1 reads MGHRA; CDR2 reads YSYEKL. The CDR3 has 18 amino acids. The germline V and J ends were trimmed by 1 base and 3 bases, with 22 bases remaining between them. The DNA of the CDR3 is TGCGCCAGCAGCCAAGCCACCCGGGGGGGGACAGTCTACTACGAGCAGTACTTC. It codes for CASSQATRGGTVYYEQYF.

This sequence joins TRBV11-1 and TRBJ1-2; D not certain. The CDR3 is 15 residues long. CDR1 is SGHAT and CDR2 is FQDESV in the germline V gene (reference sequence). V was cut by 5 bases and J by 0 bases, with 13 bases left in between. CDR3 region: CASSAYDTTNYGYTF. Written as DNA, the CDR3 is TGTGCCAGCAGCGCCTATGACACGACTAACTATGGCTACACCTTC.

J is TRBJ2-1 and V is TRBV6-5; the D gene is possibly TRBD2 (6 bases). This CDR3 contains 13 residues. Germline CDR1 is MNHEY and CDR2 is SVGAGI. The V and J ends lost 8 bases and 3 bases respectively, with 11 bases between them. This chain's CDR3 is CASRGSRYNEQFF. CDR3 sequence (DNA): TGTGCCAGCCGGGGGAGTCGCTACAATGAGCAGTTCTTC.

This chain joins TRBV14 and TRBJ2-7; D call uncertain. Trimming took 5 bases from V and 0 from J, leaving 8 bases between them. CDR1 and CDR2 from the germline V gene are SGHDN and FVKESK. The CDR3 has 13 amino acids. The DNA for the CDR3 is TGTGCCAGCAGCGGCAGGATCTCCTACGAGCAGTACTTC. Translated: CASSGRISYEQYF.

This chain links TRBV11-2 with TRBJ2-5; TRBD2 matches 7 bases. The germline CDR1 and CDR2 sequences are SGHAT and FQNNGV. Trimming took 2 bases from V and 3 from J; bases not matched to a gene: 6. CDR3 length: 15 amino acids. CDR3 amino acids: CASSLPWTRKETQYF. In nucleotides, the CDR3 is TGTGCCAGCAGCTTACCTTGGACTAGGAAAGAGACCCAGTACTTC.

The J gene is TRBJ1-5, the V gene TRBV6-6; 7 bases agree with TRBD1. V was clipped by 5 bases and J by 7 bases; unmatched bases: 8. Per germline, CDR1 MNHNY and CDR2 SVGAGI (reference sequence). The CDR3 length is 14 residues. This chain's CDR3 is CASSLTGWGQPQHF. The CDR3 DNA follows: TGTGCCAGCAGTCTGACAGGGTGGGGACAGCCCCAGCATTTT.

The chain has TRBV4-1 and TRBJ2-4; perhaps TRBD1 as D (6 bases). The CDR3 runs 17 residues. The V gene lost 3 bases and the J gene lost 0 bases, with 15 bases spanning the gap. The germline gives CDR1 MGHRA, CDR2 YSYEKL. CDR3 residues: CASSQTDRTLAKNIQYF. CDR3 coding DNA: TGCGCCAGCAGCCAGACAGACAGGACACTAGCCAAAAACATTCAGTACTTC.

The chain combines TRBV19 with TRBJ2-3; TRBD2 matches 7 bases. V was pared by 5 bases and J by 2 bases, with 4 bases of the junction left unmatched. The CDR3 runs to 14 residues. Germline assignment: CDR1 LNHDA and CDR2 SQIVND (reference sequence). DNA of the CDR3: TGTGCCAGTAGTCTCGGGACTAACACAGATACGCAGTATTTT. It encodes CASSLGTNTDTQYF.

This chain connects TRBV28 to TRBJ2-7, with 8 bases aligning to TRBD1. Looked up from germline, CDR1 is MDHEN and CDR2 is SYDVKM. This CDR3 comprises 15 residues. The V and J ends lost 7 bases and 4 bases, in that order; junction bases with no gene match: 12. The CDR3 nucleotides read TGTGCCAGCAATCCCGGGACAGGTCAACGGTACGAGCAGTACTTC. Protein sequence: CASNPGTGQRYEQYF.

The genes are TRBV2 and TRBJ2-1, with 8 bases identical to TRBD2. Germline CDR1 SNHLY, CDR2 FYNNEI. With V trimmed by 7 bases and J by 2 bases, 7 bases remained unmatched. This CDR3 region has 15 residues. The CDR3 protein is CASIAGSSTYNEQFF. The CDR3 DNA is TGTGCCAGCATAGCGGGGTCGAGTACCTACAATGAGCAGTTCTTC.

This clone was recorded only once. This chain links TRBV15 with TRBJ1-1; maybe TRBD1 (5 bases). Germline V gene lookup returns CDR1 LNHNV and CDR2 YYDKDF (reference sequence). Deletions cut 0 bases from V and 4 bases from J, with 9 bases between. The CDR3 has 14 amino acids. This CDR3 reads CATSREQDGTEAFF. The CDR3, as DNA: TGTGCCACCAGCAGAGAACAGGACGGCACTGAAGCTTTCTTT.

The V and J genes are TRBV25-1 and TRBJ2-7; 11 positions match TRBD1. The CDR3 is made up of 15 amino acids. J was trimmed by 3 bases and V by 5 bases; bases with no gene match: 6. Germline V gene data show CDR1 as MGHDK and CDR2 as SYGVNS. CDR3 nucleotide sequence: TGTGCCAGCAGTCCCCTAGGGACAGGGGGCTACGAGCAGTACTTC. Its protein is CASSPLGTGGYEQYF.